This TCR beta chain emerged from a study of T cells during gluten challenge in celiac disease (dated 2017 in TCRdb). For the study in its entirety: Paired single-cell TCR sequencing was done for about 7 challenge participants who showed a significant increase in HLA-DQ:gluten tetramer-binding T cells. On the Illumina MiSeq, single-cell libraries were sequenced paired-end 250 bp and bulk libraries were sequenced paired-end 300 bp. Blood was collected at baseline, day 6 and day 14 of the challenge, and duodenal biopsies at baseline and day 14.

The library was made by single-cell sequencing. TCRdb names Illumina MiSeq as the instrument used. Paired single-cell TCR-alpha and TCR-beta sequences were amplified by three nested PCRs with multiplexed primers covering all TRA and TRB V genes. The source study handled its data this way. Selected pRESTO steps were used to preprocess the reads, and IMGT/HighV-QUEST was used to assign V, D, J genes and CDR3 junctions. Single cells were kept only if valid singletons with at most three chains, each supported by 100 or more reads. A clonotype was defined by identical paired TCR-alpha/beta nucleotide sequences, and sharing across patients of only around 0.18% pointed to negligible cross-contamination. In samples containing more than 20 cells, repertoire diversity was estimated using a Shannon index corrected for undersampling. TCRdb cleaned the public reads at Q25 with fastp, built clones with MiXCR and kept in-frame beta chains. Records with the same CDR3 protein are collapsed into one entry carrying the most frequent genes and DNA. TCRdb's processing, not the authors' own work, is the source of the V and J calls. The sample table records some 340 distinct CDR3 sequences; around a quarter of these occur just once. The ten most abundant clones make up about 42% of the sample.

General study outcomes and caveats: A peak in circulating gluten-specific T cells was observed on day 6, and the day-6 repertoire appeared to be composed largely of expanded preexisting memory clonotypes. Clonal expansion rose on day 6, as shown by reduced sample-corrected Shannon diversity of circulating gluten-specific T cells. Across 7 patients, about 12-44% of single-cell TCR-alpha/beta clonotypes at the latest time point were also found at baseline, with roughly 51-56% being obtained from bulk data.

Blood cells were gated as tetramer-binding CD4+ effector-memory gut-homing T cells: CD3+, CD45RA-, CD62L-, integrin beta7+, with lineage markers excluded. A 14-day oral dietary gluten challenge was undertaken by treated celiac disease patients on a gluten-free diet so that recall of gluten-specific T cells could be studied. An Aria II cell sorter was used to sort cells as single cells, and also in bulk when tetramer-positive cells were relatively plentiful. Peripheral blood mononuclear cells were isolated by Ficoll density gradient centrifugation and cryopreserved before staining. Before tetramer-binding CD4+ T cells were sorted, thawed cells were stained with a pool of PE-conjugated HLA-DQ:gluten tetramers presenting immunodominant gluten epitopes. After HLA-DQ:gluten tetramer staining, the blood samples went through tetramer-based enrichment. Many counts were recorded for this clonotype. Nothing much larger sits one base from this clone, and base qualities are not available.

The CDR3 runs 15 residues from the cysteine to the phenylalanine. Kept here is only the CDR3 DNA, which spans 45 bases and is read in frame from base 1. Relative to germline, V is missing 6 bases and J is missing 10 bases, with 10 bases of the junction outside any gene match. Sequences MDHEN (CDR1) and SYDVKM (CDR2) are obtained from the germline V gene. Sequences were derived from gluten-specific CD4+ T cells sorted from blood using tetramers, sampled at baseline or on day 6, 14 or 28 of gluten challenge (not recorded which). The sequence joins TRBV28 to TRBJ1-6; the central 9 bases match TRBD1. The receptor was derived from a female donor with celiac disease. The CDR3 region reads CASSQIGQGRSPLHF. The bases are TGTGCCAGCAGCCAAATCGGACAGGGGAGGTCACCCCTCCACTTT.